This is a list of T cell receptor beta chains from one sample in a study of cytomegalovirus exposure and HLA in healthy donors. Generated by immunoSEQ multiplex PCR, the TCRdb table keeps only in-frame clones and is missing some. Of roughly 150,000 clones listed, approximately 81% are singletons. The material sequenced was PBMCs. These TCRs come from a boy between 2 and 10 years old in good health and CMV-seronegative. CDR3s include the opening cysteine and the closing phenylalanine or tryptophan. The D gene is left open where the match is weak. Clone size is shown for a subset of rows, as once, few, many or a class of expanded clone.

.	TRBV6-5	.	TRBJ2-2	CASSYSKEVNGELFF	TGTGCCAGCAGTTACTCGAAGGAGGTTAACGGGGAGCTGTTTTTT
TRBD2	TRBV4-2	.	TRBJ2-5	CASSQGLAGGRQTETQYF	TGTGCCAGCAGCCAAGGTCTAGCGGGGGGTCGGCAGACGGAGACCCAGTACTTC
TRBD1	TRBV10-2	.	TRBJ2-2	CASSERTGGYMNTGELFF	TGCGCCAGCAGTGAGCGAACAGGGGGCTATATGAACACCGGGGAGCTGTTTTTT
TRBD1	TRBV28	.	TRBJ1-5	CASRTGTGKVYQPQHF	TGTGCCAGCAGAACAGGGACAGGGAAAGTCTATCAGCCCCAGCATTTT
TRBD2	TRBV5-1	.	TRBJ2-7	CASSLLGGPYEQYF	TGCGCCAGCAGCTTGTTGGGAGGGCCCTACGAGCAGTACTTC
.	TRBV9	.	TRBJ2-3	CASSVASRMSTDTQYF	TGTGCCAGCAGCGTAGCGAGCCGAATGAGCACAGATACGCAGTATTTT
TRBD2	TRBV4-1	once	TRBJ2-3	CASSQERGGPDTQYF	TGCGCCAGCAGCCAAGAGCGGGGGGGCCCAGATACGCAGTATTTT
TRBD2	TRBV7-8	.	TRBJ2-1	CASSPILAGGPGVHNEQFF	TGTGCCAGCAGCCCAATACTAGCGGGGGGGCCAGGTGTCCACAATGAGCAGTTCTTC
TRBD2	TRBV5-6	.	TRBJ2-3	CASSSGFTDTQYF	TGTGCCAGTTCTAGCGGGTTCACAGATACGCAGTATTTT
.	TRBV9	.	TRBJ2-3	CASSANDFTDTQYF	TGTGCCAGCAGCGCGAACGACTTCACAGATACGCAGTATTTT
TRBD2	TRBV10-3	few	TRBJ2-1	CAISGTSGSSNEQFF	TGTGCCATCAGCGGGACTAGCGGGAGTTCTAATGAGCAGTTCTTC
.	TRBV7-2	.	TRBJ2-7	CASSIPRGEQYF	TGTGCCAGCAGCATCCCCCGGGGTGAGCAGTACTTC
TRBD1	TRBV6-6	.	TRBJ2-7	CASSYSPGQSYEQYF	TGTGCCAGCAGTTATTCTCCGGGACAGAGCTACGAGCAGTACTTC
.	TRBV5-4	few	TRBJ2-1	CASSLLLGREQFF	TGTGCCAGCAGCTTGCTACTAGGCCGGGAGCAGTTCTTC
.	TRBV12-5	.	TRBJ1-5	CASGLGLGSNQPQHF	TGTGCTAGTGGTTTGGGACTAGGGAGCAATCAGCCCCAGCATTTT
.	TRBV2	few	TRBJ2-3	CARTGSGAPQDTQYF	TGTGCCAGAACCGGCAGCGGAGCTCCCCAGGATACGCAGTATTTT
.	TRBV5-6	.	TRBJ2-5	CASEINSETQYF	TGTGCCAGCGAAATAAACAGCGAGACCCAGTACTTC
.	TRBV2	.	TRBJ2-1	CASRSGFKRGYNEQFF	TGTGCCAGCAGAAGTGGGTTCAAACGCGGTTACAATGAGCAGTTCTTC
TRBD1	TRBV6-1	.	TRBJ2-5	CASSGGTGWETQYF	TGTGCCAGCAGTGGGGGGACAGGGTGGGAGACCCAGTACTTC
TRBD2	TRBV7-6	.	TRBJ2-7	CASSLMFGLAGTYEQYF	TGTGCCAGCAGCTTAATGTTCGGCCTAGCGGGAACCTACGAGCAGTACTTC
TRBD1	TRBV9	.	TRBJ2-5	CASSPRTGQETQYF	TGTGCCAGCAGCCCTAGGACAGGACAAGAGACCCAGTACTTC
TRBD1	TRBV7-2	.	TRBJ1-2	CASSLRVTGDGYTF	TGTGCCAGCAGCTTAAGGGTTACAGGGGATGGCTACACCTTC
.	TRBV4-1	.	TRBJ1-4	CASSQVQGGPVEKLFF	TGCGCCAGCAGCCAAGTCCAGGGCGGCCCTGTTGAAAAACTGTTTTTT
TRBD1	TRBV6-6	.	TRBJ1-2	CASTPGQGDGYTF	TGTGCCAGCACCCCGGGACAGGGGGATGGCTACACCTTC
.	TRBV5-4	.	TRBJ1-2	CASSLAEAGWNGYTF	TGTGCCAGCAGCTTGGCAGAGGCAGGGTGGAATGGCTACACCTTC
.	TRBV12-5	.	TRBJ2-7	CASGASVRAYEQYF	TGTGCTAGTGGCGCCTCCGTGAGAGCCTACGAGCAGTACTTC
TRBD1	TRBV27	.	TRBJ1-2	CASSYATGGNYGYTF	TGTGCCAGCAGTTACGCGACAGGGGGCAACTATGGCTACACCTTC
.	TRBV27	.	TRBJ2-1	CASSFGSPSYNEQFF	TGTGCCAGCAGTTTCGGGTCTCCCTCCTACAATGAGCAGTTCTTC
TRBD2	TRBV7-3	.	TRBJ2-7	CASSLTPPASGGYNYEQYF	TGTGCCAGCAGCTTAACGCCCCCGGCTAGCGGGGGGTATAACTACGAGCAGTACTTC
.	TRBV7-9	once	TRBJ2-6	CASSRGRRTESGANVLTF	TGTGCCAGCAGCCGAGGTCGAAGGACAGAATCTGGGGCCAACGTCCTGACTTTC
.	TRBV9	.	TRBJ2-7	CASSVAEAGEQYF	TGTGCCAGCAGCGTAGCCGAGGCGGGGGAGCAGTACTTC
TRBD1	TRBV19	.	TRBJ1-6	CASRHPGQGPSPLHF	TGTGCCAGTAGGCACCCGGGACAGGGACCCTCACCCCTCCACTTT
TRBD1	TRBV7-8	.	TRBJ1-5	CASSSGTGGVFSNQPQHF	TGTGCCAGCAGCTCCGGGACAGGGGGCGTCTTTAGCAATCAGCCCCAGCATTTT
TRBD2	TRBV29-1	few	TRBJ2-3	CSVLAGGKTDTQYF	TGCAGCGTTCTAGCGGGAGGGAAGACAGATACGCAGTATTTT
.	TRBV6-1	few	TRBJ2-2	CASSAARGNTGELFF	TGTGCCAGTTCGGCCGCCCGCGGGAACACCGGGGAGCTGTTTTTT
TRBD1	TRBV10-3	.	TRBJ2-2	CAITRQGATGELFF	TGTGCCATCACGCGACAGGGGGCAACCGGGGAGCTGTTTTTT
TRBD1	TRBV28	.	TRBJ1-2	CASRDRLYGYTF	TGTGCCAGCCGGGACAGGCTCTATGGCTACACCTTC
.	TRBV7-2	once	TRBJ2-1	CASSLAVSSYNEQFF	TGTGCCAGCAGCTTAGCGGTGAGCTCCTACAATGAGCAGTTCTTC
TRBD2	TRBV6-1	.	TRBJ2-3	CASSGRGGHTDTQYF	TGTGCCAGCAGTGGCCGCGGGGGGCACACAGATACGCAGTATTTT
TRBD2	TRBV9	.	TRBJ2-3	CASSRLAGGPSRTDTQYF	TGTGCCAGCAGCCGACTAGCGGGGGGGCCGTCGCGCACAGATACGCAGTATTTT
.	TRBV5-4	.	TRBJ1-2	CASSWGRNYGYTF	TGTGCCAGCAGCTGGGGCCGGAACTATGGCTACACCTTC
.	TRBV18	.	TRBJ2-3	CASSPRLARTTDTQYF	TGTGCCAGCTCACCACGGCTAGCGAGGACAACAGATACGCAGTATTTT
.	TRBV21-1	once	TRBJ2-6	CASAPTGFSAGANVLTF	TGTGCCAGCGCACCGACAGGGTTTAGTGCTGGGGCCAACGTCCTGACTTTC
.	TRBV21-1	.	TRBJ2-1	CASSKRPRRGAISYNEQFF	TGTGCCAGCAGCAAAAGGCCCAGGCGGGGGGCCATATCCTACAATGAGCAGTTCTTC
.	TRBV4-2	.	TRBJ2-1	CASSQVEFNEQFF	TGTGCCAGCAGCCAAGTAGAGTTCAATGAGCAGTTCTTC
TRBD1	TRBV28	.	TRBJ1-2	CASRVRQGRYTF	TGTGCCAGCAGGGTTAGACAGGGGCGCTACACCTTC